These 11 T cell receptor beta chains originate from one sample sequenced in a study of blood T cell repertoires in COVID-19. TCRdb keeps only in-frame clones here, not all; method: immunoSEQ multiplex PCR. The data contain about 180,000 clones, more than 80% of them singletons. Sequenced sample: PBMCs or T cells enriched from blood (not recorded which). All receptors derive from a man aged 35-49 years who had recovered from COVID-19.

DNA of the CDR3: TGTGCCAGCAGCTTACCATACTATGGCTACACCTTC. Its translation: CASSLPYYGYTF. The chain carries TRBV7-9 and TRBJ1-2, with D unresolved. The CDR3 loop spans 12 amino acids. The V gene lost 2 bases and the J gene lost 3 bases, with 4 bases spanning the gap. Looked up from germline, CDR1 is SEHNR and CDR2 is FQNEAQ (reference sequence).

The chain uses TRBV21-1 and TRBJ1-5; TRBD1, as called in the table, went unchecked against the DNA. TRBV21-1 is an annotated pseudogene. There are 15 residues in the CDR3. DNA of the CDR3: TGTGCCAGCAGTCCCGGGACAGGGCAAAGACAGCCCCAGCATTTT. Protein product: CASSPGTGQRQPQHF.

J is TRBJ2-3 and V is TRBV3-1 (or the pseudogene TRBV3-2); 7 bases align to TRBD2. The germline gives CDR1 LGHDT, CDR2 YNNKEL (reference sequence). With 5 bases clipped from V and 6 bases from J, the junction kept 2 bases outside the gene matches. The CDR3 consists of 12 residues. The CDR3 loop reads CASSGGGDTQYF. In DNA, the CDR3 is TGTGCCAGCAGCGGGGGAGGGGATACGCAGTATTTT.

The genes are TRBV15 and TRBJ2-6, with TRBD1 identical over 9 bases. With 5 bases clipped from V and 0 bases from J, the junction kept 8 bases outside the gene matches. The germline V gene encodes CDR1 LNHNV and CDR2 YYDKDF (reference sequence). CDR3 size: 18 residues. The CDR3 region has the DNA TGTGCCACCAGCGGGACAGGGCAAGCTGGCTCTGGGGCCAACGTCCTGACTTTC. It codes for CATSGTGQAGSGANVLTF.

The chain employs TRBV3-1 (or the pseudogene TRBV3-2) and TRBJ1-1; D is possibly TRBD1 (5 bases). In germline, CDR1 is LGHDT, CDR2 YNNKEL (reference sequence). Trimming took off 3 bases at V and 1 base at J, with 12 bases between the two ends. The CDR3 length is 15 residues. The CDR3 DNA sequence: TGTGCCAGCAGCCATATCGGGCAGGGGAACACTGAAGCTTTCTTT. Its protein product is CASSHIGQGNTEAFF.

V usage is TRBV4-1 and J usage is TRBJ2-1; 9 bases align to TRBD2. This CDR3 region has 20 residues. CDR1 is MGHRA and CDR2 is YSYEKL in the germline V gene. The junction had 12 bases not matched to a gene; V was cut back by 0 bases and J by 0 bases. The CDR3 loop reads CASSQEKASGALSSYNEQFF. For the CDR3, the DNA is TGCGCCAGCAGCCAAGAGAAGGCTAGCGGGGCCCTGAGCTCCTACAATGAGCAGTTCTTC.

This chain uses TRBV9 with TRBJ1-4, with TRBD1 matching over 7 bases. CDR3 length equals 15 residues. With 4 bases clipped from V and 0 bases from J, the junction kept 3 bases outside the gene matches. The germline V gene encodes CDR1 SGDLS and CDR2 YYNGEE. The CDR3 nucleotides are TGTGCCAGCAGCACAACAGGGGCAACTAATGAAAAACTGTTTTTT. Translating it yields CASSTTGATNEKLFF.

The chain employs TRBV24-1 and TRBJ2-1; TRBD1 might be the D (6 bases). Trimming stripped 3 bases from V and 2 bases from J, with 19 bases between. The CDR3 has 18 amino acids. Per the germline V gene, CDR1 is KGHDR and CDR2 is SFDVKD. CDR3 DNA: TGTGCCACCAGTGATCCGTTTGCCGGGACAACGCCCTACAATGAGCAGTTCTTC. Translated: CATSDPFAGTTPYNEQFF.

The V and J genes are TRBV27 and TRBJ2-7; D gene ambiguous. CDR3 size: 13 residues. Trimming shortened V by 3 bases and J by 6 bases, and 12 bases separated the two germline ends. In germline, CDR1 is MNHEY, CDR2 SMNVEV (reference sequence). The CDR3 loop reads CASSFGQSAEQYF. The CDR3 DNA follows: TGTGCCAGCAGTTTTGGGCAGTCTGCCGAGCAGTACTTC.

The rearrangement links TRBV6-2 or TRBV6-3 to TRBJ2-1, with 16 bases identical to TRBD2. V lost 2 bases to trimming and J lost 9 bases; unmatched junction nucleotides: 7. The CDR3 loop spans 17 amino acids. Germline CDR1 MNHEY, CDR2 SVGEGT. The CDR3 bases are TGTGCCAGCAGTTACCGGGGACTAGCGGGAGGGCCCGGTGAGCAGTTCTTC. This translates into CASSYRGLAGGPGEQFF.

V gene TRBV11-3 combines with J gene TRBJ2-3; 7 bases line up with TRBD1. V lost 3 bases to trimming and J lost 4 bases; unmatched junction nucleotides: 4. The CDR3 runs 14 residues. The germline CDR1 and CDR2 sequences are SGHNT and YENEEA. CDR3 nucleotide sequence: TGTGCCAGCAGCTTGGGAACAGGGGCAGATACGCAGTATTTT. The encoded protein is CASSLGTGADTQYF.